The rows below give T cell receptor beta chains drawn from one sample of a study of neurological immune-mediated disorders. TCRdb ran MiXCR on the 5' RACE reads and lists one entry per CDR3 protein. This sample has 120,000 or so distinct CDR3 sequences, with roughly 3.4% found just once. Sequenced: PBMCs. The receptors were gathered from a woman aged 30 to 39 with multiple sclerosis. CDR3s include the opening cysteine and the closing phenylalanine or tryptophan. D genes are given only for firm matches. Clone size is given as once, few or many counts, or a class when the clone is expanded.

j_gene | v_gene | abundance | d_gene | CDR3nt | CDR3aa
TRBJ1-4 | TRBV20-1 | many | TRBD1 | TGCAGTGCTCAGACAGACAGGGGACGAAATGAAAAACTGTTTTTT | CSAQTDRGRNEKLFF
TRBJ2-1 | TRBV12-3/TRBV12-4 | many | . | TGTGCCAGCAATCAAGAGATCAATGAGCAGTTCTTC | CASNQEINEQFF
TRBJ2-1 | TRBV6-2/TRBV6-3 | many | . | TGTGCCAGCAAATTCGGGGATGAGCAGTTCTTC | CASKFGDEQFF
TRBJ1-2 | TRBV9 | many | . | TGTGCCAGCAGCCCCGACGGAACCCTCTATGGCTACACCTTC | CASSPDGTLYGYTF
TRBJ2-1 | TRBV29-1 | many | TRBD2 | TGCAGCGGCACCCTGACTAGCGCTGAGCAGTTCTTC | CSGTLTSAEQFF
TRBJ2-2 | TRBV4-1 | many | . | TGCGCCAGCAGCGAGCTCAGTGGGGCAGCGAACACCGGGGAGCTGTTTTTT | CASSELSGAANTGELFF
TRBJ2-7 | TRBV6-2/TRBV6-3 | few | . | TGTGCCAGCAGACCACGGACGGCAACCTACGAGCAGTACTTC | CASRPRTATYEQYF
TRBJ2-7 | TRBV7-2 | many | TRBD2 | TGTGCCAGCAGCCCCGGGGTCCATAGCGGGAGCTGGGTCCACGAGCAGTACTTC | CASSPGVHSGSWVHEQYF
TRBJ1-1 | TRBV7-6 | many | TRBD1 | TGTGCCAGCAGCTCGACAGGGGAGGGGACTGAAGCTTTCTTT | CASSSTGEGTEAFF
TRBJ1-5 | TRBV27 | many | . | TGTGCCAGCAGCCAACGCCCAGGCCTTCAGCCCCAGCATTTT | CASSQRPGLQPQHF
TRBJ1-5 | TRBV20-1 | many | TRBD1 | TGCAGTGCTGGACAGGGAACCCACAATCAGCCCCAGCATTTT | CSAGQGTHNQPQHF
TRBJ2-5 | TRBV9 | many | TRBD2 | TGTGCCAGCAGCGTGGCGGGGGGCCTGGAGACCCAGTACTTC | CASSVAGGLETQYF
TRBJ1-2 | TRBV5-5 | many | . | TGTGCCAGCAGCTTGGTAACAGGGTCGTCCTATGGCTACACCTTC | CASSLVTGSSYGYTF
TRBJ2-7 | TRBV5-1 | many | TRBD1 | TGCGCCAGCAGCTTGGTGGCGACAGGGGGCCTCGAGCAGTACTTC | CASSLVATGGLEQYF
TRBJ2-2 | TRBV20-1 | many | . | TGCAGTGCTAGTGGAAGCGGAGAGAACACCGGGGAGCTGTTTTTT | CSASGSGENTGELFF
TRBJ1-2 | TRBV27 | many | . | TGTGCCAGCAGCCCCCGCGGGCTACTCGGCTACACCTTC | CASSPRGLLGYTF
TRBJ2-5 | TRBV5-5 | many | TRBD2 | TGTGCCAGCAGCCCCGGACTAGCGGGAGTGAAGACCCAGTACTTC | CASSPGLAGVKTQYF
TRBJ2-7 | TRBV12-3/TRBV12-4 | few | TRBD1 | TGTGCCAGCAGTTCCACAGGGGATAGATCCTACGAGCAGTACTTC | CASSSTGDRSYEQYF
TRBJ2-7 | TRBV11-2 | many | TRBD2 | TGTGCCAGCAGCTTAGTTTCTAGCGGGAGACGCGAGCAGTACTTC | CASSLVSSGRREQYF
TRBJ1-1 | TRBV5-8 | many | TRBD1 | TGTGCCAGCAGAGACAAAAACAGGGGCATGAACACTGAAGCTTTCTTT | CASRDKNRGMNTEAFF
TRBJ2-3 | TRBV4-3 | many | . | TGCGCCAGCAGCCAAGATAGCTCGTTTACAGATACGCAGTATTTT | CASSQDSSFTDTQYF
TRBJ2-7 | TRBV9 | many | . | TGTGCCAGCAGCCCCGTCGGGCCTCCCTACGAGCAGTACTTC | CASSPVGPPYEQYF
TRBJ1-1 | TRBV29-1 | many | . | TGCAGCGTAAGGACGGGGAACACTGAAGCTTTCTTT | CSVRTGNTEAFF
TRBJ1-4 | TRBV5-1 | many | . | TGCGCCAGCAGCTTCAGGGTCGGATCTAATGAAAAACTGTTTTTT | CASSFRVGSNEKLFF
TRBJ1-5 | TRBV7-2 | many | . | TGTGCCAGCAGCTCTGACGGGGTAAATCAGCCCCAGCATTTT | CASSSDGVNQPQHF
TRBJ1-1 | TRBV3-1 | many | . | TGTGCCAGCAGCCAAGATCGATTTGGGGGTGAAGCTTTCTTT | CASSQDRFGGEAFF
TRBJ1-5 | TRBV12-3/TRBV12-4 | many | . | TGTGCCAGCTCTCATCGGGTTGACAATCAGCCCCAGCATTTT | CASSHRVDNQPQHF
TRBJ2-1 | TRBV5-1 | many | TRBD2 | TGCGCCAGCAGCTCCAGCGGGGGGGCTTTCAATGAGCAGTTCTTC | CASSSSGGAFNEQFF